This section outlines one TCR beta chain sequence together with its context. In the authors' methods: Quantification of nucleated cells was approximated via reference gene primer amplification. The protocol was immunoSEQ multiplex PCR, while the TCRdb copy is restricted to in-frame clones and leaves out a portion. That table furnishes V, J and clone size, whereas the DNA furnished D and trimming. This sample has just under 90,000 clones, with 72% found just once. This sample was included in a study of blood T cell repertoires in COVID-19. Across the study: The United States, Italy and Spain supplied acute and convalescent COVID-19 samples.

This sequence originates from a woman at least 80 years old with acute or convalescent COVID-19. Source material: peripheral blood.

CDR3 amino acids: CASSLSGQRNNEQFF. For the CDR3, the DNA is TGCGCCAGCAGCTTGTCGGGACAGAGGAACAATGAGCAGTTCTTC. The J gene is TRBJ2-1, the V gene TRBV5-1, with TRBD1 matching over 7 bases. V trimming: 1 base; J trimming: 5 bases; junction bases outside the gene matches: 6. Germline V gene data show CDR1 as SGHRS and CDR2 as YFSETQ. The CDR3 spans 15 residues.